Below are 14 T cell receptor beta chains sequenced from a single sample in a study of human T cells and chemical hapten exposure. TCRdb itself ran the RACE reads through MiXCR, one entry per CDR3 protein. The sample contains tens of thousands of distinct CDR3 sequences, under 13% of which appear only once. Noted time point: patch test 1, 2 weeks after DPC sensitization. As for treatment: therapeutic diphenylcyclopropenone sensitization with weekly scalp DPC. The source material was whole blood, sampled in connection with sensitization to the hapten diphenylcyclopropenone (DPC). These receptor sequences come from a woman in her 50s with alopecia areata. Some clones in this sample may be carry-over from other donors' samples.

This clonotype occurred a few times. V gene TRBV29-1 combines with J gene TRBJ2-7; 14 bases match TRBD2. The germline V gene encodes CDR1 SQVTM and CDR2 ANQGSEA. V shed 7 bases and J 9 bases; nucleotides not matched to a gene: 8. This CDR3 has 13 amino acids. For the CDR3, the DNA is TGCAGCGCCCAGGGGACTAGCGGGAGCGGGCAGTACTTC. It codes for CSAQGTSGSGQYF.

This clonotype has at least ten counts. This chain joins TRBV11-2 and TRBJ2-7; D is tentatively TRBD1 or TRBD2 (5 bases each). Trimming removed 5 bases from V and 2 bases from J, with 13 bases in between. CDR1 is SGHAT, CDR2 FQNNGV, per germline. The CDR3 length is 14 residues. CDR3 protein: CASSPTGQTYEQYF. In nucleotides, the CDR3 is TGTGCCAGCAGCCCGACGGGGCAGACCTACGAGCAGTACTTC.

The V call is TRBV9, the J call TRBJ2-1; 9 nucleotides match TRBD2. There are 18 residues in the CDR3. Trimming took 0 bases from V and 3 from J; bases not matched to a gene: 10. Germline CDR1 is SGDLS and CDR2 is YYNGEE. CDR3 DNA sequence: TGTGCCAGCAGCGTAGAGGGCGGGAGGGCCGCTAACTACAATGAGCAGTTCTTC. It encodes CASSVEGGRAANYNEQFF.

This clonotype was seen a handful of times. The V and J genes are TRBV21-1 and TRBJ1-2. TRBV21-1 is a pseudogene segment. The CDR3 has 14 residues. The DNA for the CDR3 is TGTGCCAGCACCCCAGGGGAGGGACCCTATGGCTACACCTTC. It encodes CASTPGEGPYGYTF.

This clonotype showed up just a few times. The chain uses TRBV6-2 or TRBV6-3 and TRBJ2-5; 12 bases match TRBD2. The CDR3 totals 17 residues. Germline CDR1 MNHEY, CDR2 SVGEGT. The V gene end was trimmed by 5 bases and the J gene end by 5 bases; junction bases not matched to a gene: 12. The DNA of the CDR3 is TGTGCCAGCAGTCCCGTCCGACTAGCGGGAGTTTCCGAGACCCAGTACTTC. Amino acid sequence: CASSPVRLAGVSETQYF.

The CDR3 region is CASSYGQAGPDTQYF. Written as DNA, the CDR3 is TGTGCCAGCAGTTACGGCCAGGCTGGCCCAGATACGCAGTATTTT. J is TRBJ2-3 and V is TRBV6-6; D is unresolved. V lost 2 bases and J 4 bases, leaving 13 bases between the germline ends. Germline V CDR1 and CDR2: MNHNY, SVGAGI (reference sequence). CDR3 length: 15 residues.

This clonotype was seen repeatedly, ten times or more. The V call is TRBV19, the J call TRBJ2-5; D assignment may be TRBD1 or TRBD2 (5 bases each). Germline CDR1 LNHDA, CDR2 SQIVND (reference sequence). The CDR3 contains 17 residues. Between the trimmed V and J ends, which lost 6 bases and 1 base, there was a span of 21 bases. The DNA of the CDR3 is TGTGCCAGTAGGGAAATCCACCGTGGGACGTTCCAAGAGACCCAGTACTTC. Translated: CASREIHRGTFQETQYF.

V is TRBV28 and J is TRBJ1-1; TRBD1 matches 7 bases. Germline-derived CDR1 and CDR2 are MDHEN and SYDVKM. This CDR3 contains 11 residues. In nucleotides, the CDR3 is TGTGTCACAGGGGCGAACACTGAAGCTTTCTTT. This encodes CVTGANTEAFF.

This clonotype turned up a few times. J is TRBJ2-7 and V is TRBV19; unclear D gene. This CDR3 has 14 amino acids. The germline CDR1 and CDR2 sequences are LNHDA and SQIVND (reference sequence). V was clipped by 10 bases and J by 0 bases, with 16 bases between them. The CDR3 loop reads CATATTYNSYEQYF. In nucleotides, the CDR3 is TGTGCCACCGCCACAACCTACAACTCCTACGAGCAGTACTTC. The full variable domain, in which reference TRBV19 and TRBJ2-7 provide the parts outside the CDR3, is DGGITQSPKYLFRKEGQNVTLSCEQNLNHDAMYWYRQDPGQGLRLIYYSQIVNDFQKGDIAEGYSVSREKKESFPLTVTSAQKNPTAFYLCATATTYNSYEQYFGPGTRLTVT.

The chain employs TRBV19 and TRBJ1-4; D is unresolved. Deletions cut 4 bases from V and 5 bases from J, with 5 bases between. From germline, CDR1 is LNHDA and CDR2 SQIVND (reference sequence). CDR3 size: 12 residues. The CDR3 loop is CASSTQNEKLFF. The CDR3 DNA is TGTGCCAGTAGTACACAGAATGAAAAACTGTTTTTT.

The V gene is TRBV6-2 or TRBV6-3, the J gene TRBJ2-7; 9 nucleotides line up with TRBD1. The CDR3 length is 15 residues. The ends lost 5 bases at V and 3 bases at J; junction bases unmatched: 8. The germline V gene has CDR1 MNHEY and CDR2 SVGEGT. CDR3 loop: CASSPPGTGNYEQYF. CDR3 DNA: TGTGCCAGCAGTCCCCCCGGGACAGGGAACTACGAGCAGTACTTC.

The chain recombines TRBV18 with TRBJ2-2; 7 bases line up with TRBD1. The trim removed 3 bases at V and 0 bases at J, leaving 4 bases unmatched. This CDR3 spans 16 amino acids. The germline V gene encodes CDR1 KGHSH and CDR2 LQKENI. CDR3 nucleotide sequence: TGTGCCAGCTCACCCCAGGGGGACGCGAACACCGGGGAGCTGTTTTTT. Its translation is CASSPQGDANTGELFF.

This chain links TRBV7-6 with TRBJ2-1; D not resolved. Germline values: CDR1 SGHVS, CDR2 FNYEAQ. CDR3 size: 13 residues. V lost 3 bases, J lost 0 bases, and 3 bases lay in between. DNA for the CDR3: TGTGCCAGCAGCTTTCTCTCCTACAATGAGCAGTTCTTC. Its protein product is CASSFLSYNEQFF.

The chain uses TRBV7-3 and TRBJ2-2; D perhaps matches TRBD1 (5 bases). The CDR3 is made up of 16 amino acids. Germline V lookup: CDR1 SGHTA, CDR2 FQGTGA. V was trimmed by 1 base and J by 5 bases, leaving 14 bases between them. DNA for the CDR3: TGTGCCAGCAGCTTAAACCTAGGGGCCGGGACCGGGGAGCTGTTTTTT. This translates into CASSLNLGAGTGELFF.